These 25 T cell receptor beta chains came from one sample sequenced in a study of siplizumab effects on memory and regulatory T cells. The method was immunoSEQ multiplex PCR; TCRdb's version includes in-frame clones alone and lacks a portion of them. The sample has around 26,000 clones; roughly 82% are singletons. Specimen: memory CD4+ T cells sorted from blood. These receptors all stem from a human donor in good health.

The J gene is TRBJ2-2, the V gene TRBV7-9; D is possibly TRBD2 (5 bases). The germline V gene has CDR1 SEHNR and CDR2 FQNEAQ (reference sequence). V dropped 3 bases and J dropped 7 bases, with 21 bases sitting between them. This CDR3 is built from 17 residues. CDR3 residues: CASSFYWASSYGGELFF. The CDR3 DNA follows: TGTGCCAGCAGCTTCTACTGGGCTAGCTCATATGGCGGGGAGCTGTTTTTT.

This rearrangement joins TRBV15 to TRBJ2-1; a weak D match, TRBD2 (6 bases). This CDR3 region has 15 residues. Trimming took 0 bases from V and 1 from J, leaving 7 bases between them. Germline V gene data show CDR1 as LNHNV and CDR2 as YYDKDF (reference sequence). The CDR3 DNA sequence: TGTGCCACCAGCAGAGAGGGACTTTCCTACAATGAGCAGTTCTTC. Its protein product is CATSREGLSYNEQFF.

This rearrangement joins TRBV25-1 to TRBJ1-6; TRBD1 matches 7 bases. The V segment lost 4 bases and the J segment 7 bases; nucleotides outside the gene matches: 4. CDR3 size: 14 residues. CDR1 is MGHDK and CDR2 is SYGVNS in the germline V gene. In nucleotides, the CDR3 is TGTGCCAGCAGTGTAGGGACAGAGAATTCACCCCTCCACTTT. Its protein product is CASSVGTENSPLHF.

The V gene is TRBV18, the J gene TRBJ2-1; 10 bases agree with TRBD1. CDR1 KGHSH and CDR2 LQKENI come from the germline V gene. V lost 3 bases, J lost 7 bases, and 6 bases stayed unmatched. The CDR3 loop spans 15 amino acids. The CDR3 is CASSPDRGLKNEQFF. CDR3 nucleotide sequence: TGTGCCAGCTCACCCGACAGGGGGCTAAAGAATGAGCAGTTCTTC.

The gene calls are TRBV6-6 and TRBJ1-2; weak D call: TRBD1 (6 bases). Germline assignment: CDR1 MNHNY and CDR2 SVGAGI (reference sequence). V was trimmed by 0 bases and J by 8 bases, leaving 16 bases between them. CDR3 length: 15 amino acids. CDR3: CASSYSSGGSGGYTF. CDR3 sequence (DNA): TGTGCCAGCAGTTACTCGAGTGGGGGCTCAGGAGGCTACACCTTC.

The CDR3 spells CATSRVLAGDTQYF. The CDR3 DNA sequence: TGTGCCACCAGCAGAGTTCTGGCGGGAGATACGCAGTATTTT. The V gene is TRBV15, the J gene TRBJ2-3; TRBD2 is a possible D gene (5 bases). This CDR3 contains 14 residues. V lost 1 base and J 5 bases, leaving 10 bases between the germline ends. Germline CDR1 LNHNV, CDR2 YYDKDF (reference sequence).

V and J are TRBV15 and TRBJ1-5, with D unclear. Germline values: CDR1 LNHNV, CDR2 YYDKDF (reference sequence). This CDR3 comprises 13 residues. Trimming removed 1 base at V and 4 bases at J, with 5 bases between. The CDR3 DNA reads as TGTGCCACCAGCAGAGTAAGAAATCAGCCCCAGCATTTT. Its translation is CATSRVRNQPQHF.

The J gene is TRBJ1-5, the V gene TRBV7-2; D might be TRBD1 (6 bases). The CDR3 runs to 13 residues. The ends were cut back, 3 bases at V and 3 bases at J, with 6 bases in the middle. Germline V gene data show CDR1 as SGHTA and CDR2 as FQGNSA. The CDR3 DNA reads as TGTGCCAGCAGCTTGGGACACAATCAGCCCCAGCATTTT. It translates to CASSLGHNQPQHF.

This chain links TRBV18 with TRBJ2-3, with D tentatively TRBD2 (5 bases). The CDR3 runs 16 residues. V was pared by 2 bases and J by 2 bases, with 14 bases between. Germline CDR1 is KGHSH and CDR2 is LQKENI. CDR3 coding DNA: TGTGCCAGCTCACCAGGGAGTTTGGGTGTCACAGATACGCAGTATTTT. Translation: CASSPGSLGVTDTQYF.

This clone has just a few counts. CDR3 in amino acids: CASMQVGYEAFF. CDR3 in DNA: TGTGCCAGCATGCAGGTCGGATATGAAGCTTTCTTT. The rearrangement links TRBV28 to TRBJ1-1; D remains ambiguous. With 7 bases removed from V and 7 bases from J, the gap between germline ends came to 13 bases. The CDR3 runs 12 residues. Looked up from germline, CDR1 is MDHEN and CDR2 is SYDVKM. The whole variable domain, remainder taken from reference TRBV28 and TRBJ1-1, is DVKVTQSSRYLVKRTGEKVFLECVQDMDHENMFWYRQDPGLGLRLIYFSYDVKMKEKGDIPEGYSVSREKKERFSLILESASTNQTSMYLCASMQVGYEAFFGQGTRLTVV.

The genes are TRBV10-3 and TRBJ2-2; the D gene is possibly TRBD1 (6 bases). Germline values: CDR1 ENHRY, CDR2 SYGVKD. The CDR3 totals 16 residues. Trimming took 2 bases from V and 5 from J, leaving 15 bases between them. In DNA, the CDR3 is TGTGCCATCAGTGAGCTACAGGGCCTAAGGACCGGGGAGCTGTTTTTT. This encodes CAISELQGLRTGELFF.

The CDR3 spells CASSAQTGVGYGYTF. As DNA, the CDR3 is TGTGCCAGTAGTGCCCAGACAGGGGTTGGCTACGGCTACACCTTC. V is TRBV19 and J is TRBJ1-2; 8 bases map to TRBD1. The CDR3 has 15 amino acids. V dropped 5 bases and J dropped 8; count of bases not matched to a gene: 13. CDR1 is LNHDA, CDR2 SQIVND, per germline (reference sequence).

CDR3 sequence reads: CATDRGRDTQYF. In nucleotides, the CDR3 is TGTGCCACTGACAGGGGGCGAGATACGCAGTATTTT. The chain is built from TRBV19 and TRBJ2-3; 10 nucleotides line up with TRBD1. V lost 10 bases to trimming and J lost 5 bases; unmatched junction nucleotides: 3. Germline V CDR1 and CDR2: LNHDA, SQIVND (reference sequence). The CDR3 sequence is 12 residues long.

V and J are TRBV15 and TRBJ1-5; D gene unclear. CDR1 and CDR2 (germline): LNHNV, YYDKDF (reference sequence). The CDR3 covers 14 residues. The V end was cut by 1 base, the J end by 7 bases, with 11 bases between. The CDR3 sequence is CATSRAGVGQPQHF. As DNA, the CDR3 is TGTGCCACCAGCAGAGCCGGGGTAGGCCAGCCCCAGCATTTT.

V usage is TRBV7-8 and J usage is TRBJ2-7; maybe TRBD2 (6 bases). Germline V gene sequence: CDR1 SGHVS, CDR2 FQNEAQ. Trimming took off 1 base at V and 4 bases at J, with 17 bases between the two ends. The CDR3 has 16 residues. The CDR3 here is CASSLEGRAGGYEQYF. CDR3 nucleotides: TGTGCCAGCAGCTTAGAGGGAAGGGCCGGGGGTTACGAGCAGTACTTC. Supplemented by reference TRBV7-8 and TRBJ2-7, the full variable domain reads GAGVSQSPRYKVAKRGQDVALRCDPISGHVSLFWYQQALGQGPEFLTYFQNEAQLDKSGLPSDRFFAERPEGSVSTLKIQRTQQEDSAVYLCASSLEGRAGGYEQYFGPGTRLTVT.

The CDR3 region has the DNA TGCAGCGTTGTAGGCAGCTCCTACAATGAGCAGTTCTTC. As protein: CSVVGSSYNEQFF. The V gene is TRBV29-1, the J gene TRBJ2-1; D gene uncertain. Trimming took off 4 bases at V and 0 bases at J, with 7 bases between the two ends. CDR3 length equals 13 residues. Germline CDR1 reads SQVTM; CDR2 reads ANQGSEA.

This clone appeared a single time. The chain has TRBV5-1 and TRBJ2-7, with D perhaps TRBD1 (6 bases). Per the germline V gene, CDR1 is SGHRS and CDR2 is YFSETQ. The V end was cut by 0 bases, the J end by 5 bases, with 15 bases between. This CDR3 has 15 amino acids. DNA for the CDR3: TGCGCCAGCAGCTTGGTCGGACAGATCTACAACGAGCAGTACTTC. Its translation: CASSLVGQIYNEQYF. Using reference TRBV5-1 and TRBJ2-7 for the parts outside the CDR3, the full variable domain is KAGVTQTPRYLIKTRGQQVTLSCSPISGHRSVSWYQQTPGQGLQFLFEYFSETQRNKGNFPGRFSGRQFSNSRSEMNVSTLELGDSALYLCASSLVGQIYNEQYFGPGTRLTVT.

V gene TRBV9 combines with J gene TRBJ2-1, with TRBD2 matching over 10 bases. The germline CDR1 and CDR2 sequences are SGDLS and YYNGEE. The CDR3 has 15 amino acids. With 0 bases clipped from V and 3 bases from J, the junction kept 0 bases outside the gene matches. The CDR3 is CASSVGTSGYNEQFF. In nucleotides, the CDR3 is TGTGCCAGCAGCGTAGGGACTAGCGGCTACAATGAGCAGTTCTTC. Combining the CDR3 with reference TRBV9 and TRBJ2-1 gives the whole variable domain DSGVTQTPKHLITATGQRVTLRCSPRSGDLSVYWYQQSLDQGLQFLIQYYNGEERAKGNILERFSAQQFPDLHSELNLSSLELGDSALYFCASSVGTSGYNEQFFGPGTRLTVL.

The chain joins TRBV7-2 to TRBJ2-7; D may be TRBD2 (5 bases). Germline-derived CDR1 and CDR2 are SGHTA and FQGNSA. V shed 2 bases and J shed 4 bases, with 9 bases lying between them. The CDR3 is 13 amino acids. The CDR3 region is CASSLTGKYEQYF. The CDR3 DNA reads TGTGCCAGCAGCTTAACCGGGAAATACGAGCAGTACTTC.

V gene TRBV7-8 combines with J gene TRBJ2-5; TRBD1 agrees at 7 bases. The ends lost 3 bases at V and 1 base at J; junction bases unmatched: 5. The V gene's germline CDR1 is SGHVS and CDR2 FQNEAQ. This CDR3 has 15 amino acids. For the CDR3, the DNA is TGTGCCAGCAGCTTCGCAGGGGGACCCCAAGAGACCCAGTACTTC. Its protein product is CASSFAGGPQETQYF.

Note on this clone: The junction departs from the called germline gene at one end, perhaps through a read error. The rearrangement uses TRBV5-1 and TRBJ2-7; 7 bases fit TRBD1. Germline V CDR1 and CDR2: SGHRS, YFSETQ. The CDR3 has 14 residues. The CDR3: CANSLRDSYYEQYF. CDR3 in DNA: TGCGCCAACAGCTTAAGGGACAGCTACTACGAGCAGTACTTC.

The CDR3 protein is CASSPLTGAGNTIYF. In DNA form, the CDR3 reads TGTGCCAGCAGCCCCTTGACAGGGGCAGGAAACACCATATATTTT. V and J are TRBV14 and TRBJ1-3; 8 nucleotides align to TRBD1. Unmatched junction bases numbered 6, after V lost 4 bases and J lost 4 bases. CDR3 size: 15 residues. Germline CDR1 reads SGHDN; CDR2 reads FVKESK.

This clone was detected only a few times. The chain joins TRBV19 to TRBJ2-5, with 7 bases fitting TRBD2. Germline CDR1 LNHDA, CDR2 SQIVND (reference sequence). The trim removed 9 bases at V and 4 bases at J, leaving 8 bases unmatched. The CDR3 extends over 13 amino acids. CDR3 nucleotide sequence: TGTGCCAGCATTGGCGGGGGTTTAGAGACCCAGTACTTC. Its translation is CASIGGGLETQYF.

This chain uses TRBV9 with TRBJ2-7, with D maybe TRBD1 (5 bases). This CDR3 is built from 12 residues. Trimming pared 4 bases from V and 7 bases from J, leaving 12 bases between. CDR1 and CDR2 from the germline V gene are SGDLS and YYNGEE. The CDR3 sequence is CASSLGSGEQYF. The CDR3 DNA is TGTGCCAGCAGCCTAGGCTCAGGGGAGCAGTACTTC.

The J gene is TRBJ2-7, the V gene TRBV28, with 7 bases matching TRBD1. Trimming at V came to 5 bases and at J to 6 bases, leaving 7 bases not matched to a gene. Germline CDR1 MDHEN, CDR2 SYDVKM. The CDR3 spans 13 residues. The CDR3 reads CASSAPPGGEQYF. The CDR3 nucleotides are TGTGCCAGCAGTGCCCCGCCAGGGGGCGAGCAGTACTTC. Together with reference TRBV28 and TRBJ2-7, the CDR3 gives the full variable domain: DVKVTQSSRYLVKRTGEKVFLECVQDMDHENMFWYRQDPGLGLRLIYFSYDVKMKEKGDIPEGYSVSREKKERFSLILESASTNQTSMYLCASSAPPGGEQYFGPGTRLTVT.